These 20 T cell receptor beta chains came from one sample sequenced in a study of metastatic and nonmetastatic thyroid tumors. TCRdb re-called the PCR reads via MiXCR. The repertoire consists of roughly 20,000 clones, with 18% occurring once and the leading ten covering roughly 21%. Every patient underwent thyroid surgery untreated. What was sequenced was blood. The receptors derive from a male donor with papillary thyroid cancer or a benign thyroid nodule (not recorded which). Some clones in this sample may be carry-over from other donors' samples.

This chain joins TRBV18 and TRBJ2-5; D is uncertain. CDR3 length: 13 residues. Trimming stripped 6 bases from V and 5 bases from J, with 13 bases between. Per the germline V gene, CDR1 is KGHSH and CDR2 is LQKENI. The CDR3 nucleotides read TGTGCCAGCTCGCCGCTTTGGGCGGAGACCCAGTACTTC. It yields the protein CASSPLWAETQYF.

This clone was recorded many times. The chain employs TRBV11-3 and TRBJ2-3; D gene uncertain. This CDR3 is 15 amino acids long. Germline CDR1 SGHNT, CDR2 YENEEA. V lost 0 bases and J lost 6, with 13 bases in between. CDR3 sequence (DNA): TGTGCCAGCAGCTTAGATCCCGTCTCCGCTGATACGCAGTATTTT. Translating gives CASSLDPVSADTQYF.

This sequence joins TRBV19 and TRBJ1-2; 8 nucleotides match TRBD1. The junction had 6 bases not matched to a gene; V was cut back by 1 base and J by 5 bases. The CDR3 has 15 residues. Per the germline V gene, CDR1 is LNHDA and CDR2 is SQIVND (reference sequence). CDR3 nucleotides: TGTGCCAGTAGTATAGCGCAGGGGGCAGAATATGGCTACACCTTC. It specifies CASSIAQGAEYGYTF.

This clone ranks as medium-sized. The chain couples TRBV12-5 to TRBJ2-7; a weak D match, TRBD1 (6 bases). CDR3 length: 15 residues. V was shortened by 2 bases and J by 2 bases, with 13 bases between the two germline ends. Germline V gene lookup returns CDR1 LGHNT and CDR2 FRNRAP. The CDR3 nucleotides are TGTGCTAGTGGTTTGACAGGGACGGAAACCTACGAGCAGTACTTC. The encoded protein is CASGLTGTETYEQYF.

This clone has at least ten counts. The genes are TRBV28 and TRBJ1-1, with D possibly matching TRBD1 (6 bases). CDR3 length: 17 amino acids. Germline V lookup: CDR1 MDHEN, CDR2 SYDVKM. Trimming pared 3 bases from V and 0 bases from J, leaving 17 bases between. Here the CDR3 reads CASSFPPGQKLNTEAFF. The DNA of the CDR3 is TGTGCCAGCAGTTTCCCGCCGGGACAAAAATTGAACACTGAAGCTTTCTTT.

V is TRBV5-1 and J is TRBJ2-2; D is tentatively TRBD1 or TRBD2 (5 bases each). V was cut by 4 bases and J by 7 bases, with 14 bases left in between. This CDR3 comprises 14 residues. From germline, CDR1 is SGHRS and CDR2 YFSETQ. The CDR3 DNA reads as TGCGCCAGCAGCCTAGACAAGGGGAGCGGGGAGCTGTTTTTT. Encoded protein: CASSLDKGSGELFF.

The sample holds many counts of this clone. The chain links TRBV5-4 to TRBJ1-1; 11 positions agree with TRBD1. J was trimmed by 5 bases and V by 7 bases; bases with no gene match: 7. The CDR3 is 14 residues long. CDR1 and CDR2 from the germline V gene are SGHNT and YYREEE (reference sequence). CDR3 sequence (DNA): TGTGCCAGCGGAAGGACAGGGGGCAAAACTGAAGCTTTCTTT. Translation: CASGRTGGKTEAFF.

A note on this clone: The junction shows a germline mismatch at one end, possibly a read error. The chain couples TRBV20-1 to TRBJ2-1; perhaps TRBD2 as D (5 bases). Germline assignment: CDR1 DFQATT and CDR2 SNEGSKA (reference sequence). This CDR3 region has 13 residues. The CDR3 loop reads CSARAGSRNEHFF. Written as DNA, the CDR3 is TGCAGTGCTAGAGCGGGGTCCAGGAATGAGCATTTCTTC.

This chain joins TRBV5-4 and TRBJ1-6, with 7 bases that match TRBD1. CDR1 SGHNT and CDR2 YYREEE come from the germline V gene (reference sequence). The CDR3 contains 15 residues. The J segment lost 2 bases and the V segment lost 5 bases, leaving 4 bases of the junction unmatched. In nucleotides, the CDR3 is TGTGCCAGCAGGATCGGACAGGCCTATAATTCACCCCTCCACTTT. This sequence encodes CASRIGQAYNSPLHF.

In this sample, this clone turned up many times. The CDR3 sequence is CASSLLTGANTEQYF. The CDR3 nucleotides read TGCGCCAGCAGCTTGTTAACAGGGGCCAACACCGAGCAGTACTTC. The chain carries TRBV5-1 and TRBJ2-7, with 7 bases fitting TRBD1. The V and J ends lost 1 base and 6 bases, in that order; junction bases with no gene match: 10. Germline V gives CDR1 SGHRS, CDR2 YFSETQ. The CDR3 contains 15 residues. Looking up the rest from reference TRBV5-1 and TRBJ2-7 gives the full variable domain: KAGVTQTPRYLIKTRGQQVTLSCSPISGHRSVSWYQQTPGQGLQFLFEYFSETQRNKGNFPGRFSGRQFSNSRSEMNVSTLELGDSALYLCASSLLTGANTEQYFGPGTRLTVT.

Sample share makes this clone medium-sized. V usage is TRBV28 and J usage is TRBJ2-7, with D possibly TRBD1 on 6 matching bases. The CDR3 sequence is 13 residues long. CDR1 is MDHEN, CDR2 SYDVKM, per germline. V was trimmed by 7 bases and J by 6 bases, leaving 16 bases between them. CDR3 bases: TGTGCCAGCAACTCACAGGGACGGGGCGAGCAGTACTTC. Translation gives CASNSQGRGEQYF.

This clone has a count of ten or more. The chain combines TRBV5-5 with TRBJ2-7; possible D gene TRBD1, 5 bases. This CDR3 has 15 residues. The V end lost 4 bases, the J end lost 0 bases, and 14 bases lay between the germline ends. In germline, CDR1 is SGHKS, CDR2 YYEKEE (reference sequence). The CDR3 DNA reads as TGTGCCAGCAGCCTAAGACACCAGGGCTCCTACGAGCAGTACTTC. This sequence encodes CASSLRHQGSYEQYF.

The rearrangement links TRBV20-1 to TRBJ2-1; D perhaps matches TRBD2 (5 bases). The V and J ends lost 0 bases and 2 bases respectively, with 11 bases between them. There are 15 residues in the CDR3. Looked up from germline, CDR1 is DFQATT and CDR2 is SNEGSKA (reference sequence). The CDR3, as DNA: TGCAGTGCTAGAGATGAGAGGCGGGCCTACAATGAGCAGTTCTTC. Protein sequence: CSARDERRAYNEQFF.

The table lists this clone with many counts. Different DNA sequences within this sample yield the same CDR3. This chain uses TRBV7-6 with TRBJ2-1; TRBD2 aligns across 8 bases. Germline values: CDR1 SGHVS, CDR2 FNYEAQ. Losses at the gene ends were 5 bases for V and 7 bases for J; bases not matched to a gene: 13. The CDR3 is 16 amino acids. The CDR3 DNA is TGTGCCAGCAGCCAGGGCCGGGGGGGGACGTTTAATGAGCAGTTCTTC. This translates into CASSQGRGGTFNEQFF.

This clone qualifies as medium-sized. The genes are TRBV30 and TRBJ1-3; D might be TRBD1 (5 bases). Trimming left V 4 bases short and J 6 bases short, with 16 bases between. Germline V lookup: CDR1 GTSNPN, CDR2 SVGIG (reference sequence). This CDR3 region has 14 residues. DNA for the CDR3: TGTGCCTGGAACGGGGGGGTACTCGCAAACACCATATATTTT. This codes for CAWNGGVLANTIYF.

This clone was recorded a few times. The chain joins TRBV6-1 to TRBJ2-1; 11 bases align to TRBD2. The V segment lost 3 bases and the J segment 4 bases; nucleotides outside the gene matches: 5. CDR1 is MNHNS and CDR2 is SASEGT in the germline V gene. The length of the CDR3 is 16 residues. The CDR3 here is CASSDSSGGAYNEQFF. CDR3 bases: TGTGCCAGCAGTGACAGTAGCGGGGGGGCTTACAATGAGCAGTTCTTC.

This sequence joins TRBV6-1 and TRBJ1-1; D is unclear. Trimming left V 6 bases short and J 2 bases short, with 10 bases between. In germline, CDR1 is MNHNS, CDR2 SASEGT. The CDR3 totals 13 residues. CDR3 sequence reads: CASRIWGNTEAFF. In DNA, the CDR3 is TGTGCCAGCAGGATATGGGGTAACACTGAAGCTTTCTTT.

This clone was seen repeatedly, ten times or more. The chain couples TRBV6-1 to TRBJ2-2, with 7 positions matching TRBD2. CDR1 is MNHNS, CDR2 SASEGT, per germline. CDR3 length: 14 residues. V shed 6 bases and J 5 bases; nucleotides not matched to a gene: 6. DNA for the CDR3: TGTGCCAGCAGGGTCGCGGGGGTGACCGGGGAGCTGTTTTTT. It specifies CASRVAGVTGELFF.

V gene TRBV13 combines with J gene TRBJ2-1; TRBD1 matches at 7 bases. V was clipped by 0 bases and J by 3 bases; unmatched bases: 5. Germline CDR1 reads PRHDT; CDR2 reads FYEKMQ (reference sequence). This CDR3 contains 16 residues. CDR3 nucleotides: TGTGCCAGCAGCTTAGGGAGGGGGCAAAACTACAATGAGCAGTTCTTC. Protein: CASSLGRGQNYNEQFF.

The gene calls are TRBV6-1 and TRBJ1-1; TRBD1 matches at 7 bases. The germline CDR1 and CDR2 sequences are MNHNS and SASEGT. This CDR3 spans 15 amino acids. V lost 7 bases to trimming and J lost 3 bases; unmatched junction nucleotides: 11. The CDR3 DNA is TGTGCCAGCATCCCCAGGGGGGGAGGGGACACTGAAGCTTTCTTT. Encoded protein: CASIPRGGGDTEAFF.